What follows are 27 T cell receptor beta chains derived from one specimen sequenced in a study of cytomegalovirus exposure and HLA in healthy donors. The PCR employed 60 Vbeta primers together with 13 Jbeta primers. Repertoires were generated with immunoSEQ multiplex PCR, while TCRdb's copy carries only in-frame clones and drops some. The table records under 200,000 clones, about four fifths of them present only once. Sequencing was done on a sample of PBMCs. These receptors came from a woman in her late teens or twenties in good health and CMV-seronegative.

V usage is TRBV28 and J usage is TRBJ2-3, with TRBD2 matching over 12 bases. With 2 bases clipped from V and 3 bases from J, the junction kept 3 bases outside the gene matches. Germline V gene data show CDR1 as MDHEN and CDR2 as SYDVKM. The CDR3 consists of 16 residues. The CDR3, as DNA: TGTGCCAGCAGTTTAGGACTAGCGGGAAGAACAGATACGCAGTATTTT. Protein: CASSLGLAGRTDTQYF. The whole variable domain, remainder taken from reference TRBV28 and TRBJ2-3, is DVKVTQSSRYLVKRTGEKVFLECVQDMDHENMFWYRQDPGLGLRLIYFSYDVKMKEKGDIPEGYSVSREKKERFSLILESASTNQTSMYLCASSLGLAGRTDTQYFGPGTRLTVL.

The CDR3 region is CASSSTRTYGIYF. In DNA form, the CDR3 reads TGTGCCAGCAGTTCCACCCGGACTTATGGCATATATTTT. The chain couples TRBV28 to TRBJ1-3; unclear D gene. CDR1 MDHEN and CDR2 SYDVKM come from the germline V gene. The CDR3 is 13 amino acids. Trimming pared 4 bases from V and 12 bases from J, leaving 16 bases between. The full variable domain, its missing parts supplied by reference TRBV28 and TRBJ1-3, is DVKVTQSSRYLVKRTGEKVFLECVQDMDHENMFWYRQDPGLGLRLIYFSYDVKMKEKGDIPEGYSVSREKKERFSLILESASTNQTSMYLCASSSTRTYGIYFGEGSWLTVV.

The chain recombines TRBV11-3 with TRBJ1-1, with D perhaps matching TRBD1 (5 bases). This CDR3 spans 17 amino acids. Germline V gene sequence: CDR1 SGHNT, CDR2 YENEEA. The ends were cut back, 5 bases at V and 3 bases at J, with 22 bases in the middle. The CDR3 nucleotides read TGTGCCAGCAGCCAAAGGGGAACATTTTCTAGTCACACTGAAGCTTTCTTT. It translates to CASSQRGTFSSHTEAFF.

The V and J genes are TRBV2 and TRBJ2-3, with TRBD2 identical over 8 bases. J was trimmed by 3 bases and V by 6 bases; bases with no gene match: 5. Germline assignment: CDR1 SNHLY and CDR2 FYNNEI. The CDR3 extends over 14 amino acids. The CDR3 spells CASSTGGRTDTQYF. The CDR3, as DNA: TGTGCCAGCAGCACGGGAGGGAGAACAGATACGCAGTATTTT.

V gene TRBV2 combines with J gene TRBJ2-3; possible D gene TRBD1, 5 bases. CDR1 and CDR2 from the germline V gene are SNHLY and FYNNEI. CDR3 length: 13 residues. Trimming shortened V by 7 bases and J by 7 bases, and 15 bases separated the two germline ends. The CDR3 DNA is TGTGCCAGCAAGGACCCAGGGCCGAATACGCAGTATTTT. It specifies CASKDPGPNTQYF. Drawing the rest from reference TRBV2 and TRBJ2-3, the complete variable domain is EPEVTQTPSHQVTQMGQEVILRCVPISNHLYFYWYRQILGQKVEFLVSFYNNEISEKSEIFDDQFSVERPDGSNFTLKIRSTKLEDSAMYFCASKDPGPNTQYFGPGTRLTVL.

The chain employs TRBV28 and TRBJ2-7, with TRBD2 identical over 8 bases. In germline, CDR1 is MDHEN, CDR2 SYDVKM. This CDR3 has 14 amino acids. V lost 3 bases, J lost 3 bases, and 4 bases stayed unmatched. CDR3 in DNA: TGTGCCAGCAGTTTCGGGGGGGGCGGCTACGAGCAGTACTTC. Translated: CASSFGGGGYEQYF.

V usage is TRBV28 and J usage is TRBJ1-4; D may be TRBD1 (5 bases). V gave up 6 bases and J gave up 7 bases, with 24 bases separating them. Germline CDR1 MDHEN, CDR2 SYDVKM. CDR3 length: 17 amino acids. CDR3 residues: CASRYLGDRGLFEKLFF. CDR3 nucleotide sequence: TGTGCCAGCAGATACTTGGGGGATCGGGGGTTGTTTGAAAAACTGTTTTTT.

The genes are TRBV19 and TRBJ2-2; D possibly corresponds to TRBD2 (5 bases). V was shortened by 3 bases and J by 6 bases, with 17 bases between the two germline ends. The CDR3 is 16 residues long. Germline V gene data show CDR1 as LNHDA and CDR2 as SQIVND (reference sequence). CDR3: CASSMPYLRAAGELFF. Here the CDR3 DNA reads TGTGCCAGTAGTATGCCCTATTTGCGGGCCGCCGGGGAGCTGTTTTTT.

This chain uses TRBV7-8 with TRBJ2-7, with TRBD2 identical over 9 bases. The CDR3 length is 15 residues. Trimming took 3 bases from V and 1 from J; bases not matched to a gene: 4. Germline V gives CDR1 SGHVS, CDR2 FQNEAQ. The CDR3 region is CASSLISGGSYEQYF. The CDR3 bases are TGTGCCAGCAGCTTGATTAGCGGGGGATCCTACGAGCAGTACTTC.

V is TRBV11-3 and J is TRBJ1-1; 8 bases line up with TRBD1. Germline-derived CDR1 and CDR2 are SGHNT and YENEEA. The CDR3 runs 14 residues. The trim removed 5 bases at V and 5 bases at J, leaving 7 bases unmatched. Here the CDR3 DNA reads TGTGCCAGCAGCCTACAGGGGGTTAGTACTGAAGCTTTCTTT. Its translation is CASSLQGVSTEAFF. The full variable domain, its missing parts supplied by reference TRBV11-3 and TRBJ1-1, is EAGVVQSPRYKIIEKKQPVAFWCNPISGHNTLYWYLQNLGQGPELLIRYENEEAVDDSQLPKDRFSAERLKGVDSTLKIQPAELGDSAVYLCASSLQGVSTEAFFGQGTRLTVV.

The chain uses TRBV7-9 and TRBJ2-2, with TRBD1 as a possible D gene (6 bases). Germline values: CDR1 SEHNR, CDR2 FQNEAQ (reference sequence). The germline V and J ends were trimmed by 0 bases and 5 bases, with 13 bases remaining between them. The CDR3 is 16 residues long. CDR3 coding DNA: TGTGCCAGCAGCTTAGCCCCAGGGACAACAACCGGGGAGCTGTTTTTT. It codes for CASSLAPGTTTGELFF.

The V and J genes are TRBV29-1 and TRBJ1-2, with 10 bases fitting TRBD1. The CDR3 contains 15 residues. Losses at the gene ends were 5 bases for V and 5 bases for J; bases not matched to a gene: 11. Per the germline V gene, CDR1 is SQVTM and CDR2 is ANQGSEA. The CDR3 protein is CSVKPRTGGDYGYTF. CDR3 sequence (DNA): TGCAGCGTTAAGCCTCGGACAGGGGGGGATTATGGCTACACCTTC. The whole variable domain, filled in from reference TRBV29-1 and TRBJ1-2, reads SAVISQKPSRDICQRGTSLTIQCQVDSQVTMMFWYRQQPGQSLTLIATANQGSEATYESGFVIDKFPISRPNLTFSTLTVSNMSPEDSSIYLCSVKPRTGGDYGYTFGSGTRLTVV.

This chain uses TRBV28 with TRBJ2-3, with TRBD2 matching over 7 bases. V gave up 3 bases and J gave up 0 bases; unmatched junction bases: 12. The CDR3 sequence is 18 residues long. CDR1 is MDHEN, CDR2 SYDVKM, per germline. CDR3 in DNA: TGTGCCAGCAGTTTGGGCGGACTAGTGGCTGTTAGCACAGATACGCAGTATTTT. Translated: CASSLGGLVAVSTDTQYF.

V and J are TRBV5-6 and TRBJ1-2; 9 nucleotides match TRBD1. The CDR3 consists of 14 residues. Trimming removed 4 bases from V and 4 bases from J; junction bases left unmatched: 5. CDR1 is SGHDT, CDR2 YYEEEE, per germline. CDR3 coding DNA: TGTGCCAGCAGCCTGGGACAGGGAGGCTATGGCTACACCTTC. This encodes CASSLGQGGYGYTF.

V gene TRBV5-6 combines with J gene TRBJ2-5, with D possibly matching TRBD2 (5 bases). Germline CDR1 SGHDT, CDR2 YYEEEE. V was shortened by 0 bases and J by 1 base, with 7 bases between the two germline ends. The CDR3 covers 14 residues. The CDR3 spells CASSLGAAQETQYF. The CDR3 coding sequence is TGTGCCAGCAGCTTGGGAGCGGCCCAAGAGACCCAGTACTTC.

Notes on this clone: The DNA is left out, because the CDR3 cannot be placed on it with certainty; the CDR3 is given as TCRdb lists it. The CDR3 spells CASSSSGREPIYEQYF. V and J are TRBV5-6 and TRBJ2-7; TRBD2, the D gene given by the table, was not confirmed from the DNA. The CDR3 region is 16 residues in length, termini included. Germline CDR1 and CDR2: SGHDT and YYEEEE.

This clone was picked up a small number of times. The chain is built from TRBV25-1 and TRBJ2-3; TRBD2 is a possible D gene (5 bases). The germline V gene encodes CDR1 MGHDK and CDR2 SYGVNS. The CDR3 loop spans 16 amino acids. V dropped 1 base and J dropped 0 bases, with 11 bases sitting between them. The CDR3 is CASSELRSGSTDTQYF. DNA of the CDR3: TGTGCCAGCAGTGAATTACGGAGCGGCAGCACAGATACGCAGTATTTT.

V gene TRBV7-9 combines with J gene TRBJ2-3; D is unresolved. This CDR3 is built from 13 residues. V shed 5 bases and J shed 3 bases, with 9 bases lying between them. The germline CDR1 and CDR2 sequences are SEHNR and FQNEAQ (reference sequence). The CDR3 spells CASSPGRTDTQYF. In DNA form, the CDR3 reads TGTGCCAGCAGCCCCGGTCGGACAGATACGCAGTATTTT.

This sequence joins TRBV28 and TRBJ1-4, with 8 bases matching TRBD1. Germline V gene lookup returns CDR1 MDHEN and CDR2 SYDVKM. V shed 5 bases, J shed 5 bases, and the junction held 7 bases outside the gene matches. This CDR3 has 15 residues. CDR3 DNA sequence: TGTGCCAGCAGTACCCCGGACAGGGTAAATGAAAAACTGTTTTTT. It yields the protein CASSTPDRVNEKLFF.

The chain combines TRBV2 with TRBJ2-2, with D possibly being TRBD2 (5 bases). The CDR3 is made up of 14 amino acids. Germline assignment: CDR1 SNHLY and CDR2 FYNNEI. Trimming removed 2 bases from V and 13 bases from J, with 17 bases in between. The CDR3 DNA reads TGTGCCAGCAGTGAACCCGAGACTCCCGGAGGGCTGTTTTTT. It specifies CASSEPETPGGLFF.

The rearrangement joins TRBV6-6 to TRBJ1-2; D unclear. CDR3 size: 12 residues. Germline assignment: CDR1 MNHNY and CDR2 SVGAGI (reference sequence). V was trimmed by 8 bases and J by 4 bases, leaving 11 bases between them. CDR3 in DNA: TGTGCCAGCTTTAACAGCCTCTATGGCTACACCTTC. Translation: CASFNSLYGYTF.

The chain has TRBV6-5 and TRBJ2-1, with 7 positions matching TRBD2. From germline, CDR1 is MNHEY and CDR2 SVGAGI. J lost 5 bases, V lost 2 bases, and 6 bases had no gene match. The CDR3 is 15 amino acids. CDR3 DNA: TGTGCCAGCAGTTACGACCGAAGCGGGAACAATGAGCAGTTCTTC. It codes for CASSYDRSGNNEQFF.

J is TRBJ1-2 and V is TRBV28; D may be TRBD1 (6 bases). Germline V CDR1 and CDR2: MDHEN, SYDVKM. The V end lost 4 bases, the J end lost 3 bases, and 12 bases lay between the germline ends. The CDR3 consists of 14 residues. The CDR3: CASSWVGGHYGYTF. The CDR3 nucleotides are TGTGCCAGCAGTTGGGTAGGGGGTCACTATGGCTACACCTTC.

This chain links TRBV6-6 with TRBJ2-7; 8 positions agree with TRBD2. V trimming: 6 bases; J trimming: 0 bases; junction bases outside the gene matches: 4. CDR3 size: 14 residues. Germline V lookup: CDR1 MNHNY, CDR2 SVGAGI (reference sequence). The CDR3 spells CASRVSGTSYEQYF. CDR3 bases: TGTGCCAGCAGAGTTAGCGGGACCTCCTACGAGCAGTACTTC.

As DNA, the CDR3 is TGCGCCAGCAGCCAAGATATTATAGCGGGAGCACACAATGAGCAGTTCTTC. Amino acid sequence: CASSQDIIAGAHNEQFF. The rearrangement links TRBV4-3 to TRBJ2-1; 9 bases are shared with TRBD2. Trimming at V came to 0 bases and at J to 5 bases, leaving 8 bases not matched to a gene. Germline-derived CDR1 and CDR2 are LGHNA and YSLEER. The CDR3 length is 17 residues.

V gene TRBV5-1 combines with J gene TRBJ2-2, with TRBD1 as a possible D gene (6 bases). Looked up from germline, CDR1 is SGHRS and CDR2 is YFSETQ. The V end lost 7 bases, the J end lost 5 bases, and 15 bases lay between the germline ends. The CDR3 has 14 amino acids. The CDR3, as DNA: TGCGCCAGCCCCCAGGGGCGCCGAACCGGGGAGCTGTTTTTT. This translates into CASPQGRRTGELFF. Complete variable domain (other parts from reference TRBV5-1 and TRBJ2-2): KAGVTQTPRYLIKTRGQQVTLSCSPISGHRSVSWYQQTPGQGLQFLFEYFSETQRNKGNFPGRFSGRQFSNSRSEMNVSTLELGDSALYLCASPQGRRTGELFFGEGSRLTVL.

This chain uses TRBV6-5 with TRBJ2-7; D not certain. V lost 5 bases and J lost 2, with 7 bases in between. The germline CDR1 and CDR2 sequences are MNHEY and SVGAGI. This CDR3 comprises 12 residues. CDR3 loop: CASSAGTYEQYF. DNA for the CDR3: TGTGCCAGCAGTGCAGGAACCTACGAGCAGTACTTC.